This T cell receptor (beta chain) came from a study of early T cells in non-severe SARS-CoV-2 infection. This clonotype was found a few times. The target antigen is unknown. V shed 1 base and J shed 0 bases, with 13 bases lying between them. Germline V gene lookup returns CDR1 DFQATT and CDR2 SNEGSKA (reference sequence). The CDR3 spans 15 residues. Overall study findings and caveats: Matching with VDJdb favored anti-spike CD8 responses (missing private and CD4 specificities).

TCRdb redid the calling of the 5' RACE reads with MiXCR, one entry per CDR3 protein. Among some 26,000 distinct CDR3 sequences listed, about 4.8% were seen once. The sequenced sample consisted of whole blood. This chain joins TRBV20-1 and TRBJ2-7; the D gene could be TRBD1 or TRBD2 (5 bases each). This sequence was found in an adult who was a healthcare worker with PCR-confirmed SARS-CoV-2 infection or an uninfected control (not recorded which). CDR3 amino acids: CSARGTGHGSYEQYF. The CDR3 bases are TGCAGTGCTAGAGGTACGGGGCACGGCTCCTACGAGCAGTACTTC.